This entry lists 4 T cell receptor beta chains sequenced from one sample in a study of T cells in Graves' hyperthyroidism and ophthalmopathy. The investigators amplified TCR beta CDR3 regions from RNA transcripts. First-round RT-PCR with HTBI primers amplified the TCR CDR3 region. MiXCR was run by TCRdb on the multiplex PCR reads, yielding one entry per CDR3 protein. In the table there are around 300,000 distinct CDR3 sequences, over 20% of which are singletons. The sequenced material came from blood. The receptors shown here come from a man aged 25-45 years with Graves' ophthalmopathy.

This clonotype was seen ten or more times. This CDR3 is CSARVLAETSYNEQFF. As DNA, the CDR3 is TGCAGTGCTAGAGTACTAGCGGAGACCTCCTACAATGAGCAGTTCTTC. V is TRBV20-1 and J is TRBJ2-1; 8 bases align to TRBD2. V dropped 1 base and J dropped 0; count of bases not matched to a gene: 5. The CDR3 sequence is 16 residues long. CDR1 is DFQATT, CDR2 SNEGSKA, per germline (reference sequence).

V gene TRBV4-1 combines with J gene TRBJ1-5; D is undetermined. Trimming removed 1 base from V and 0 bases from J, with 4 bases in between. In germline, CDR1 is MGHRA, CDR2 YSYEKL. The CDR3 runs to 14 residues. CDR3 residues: CASSQVGSNQPQHF. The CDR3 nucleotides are TGCGCCAGCAGCCAAGTGGGTAGCAATCAGCCCCAGCATTTT.

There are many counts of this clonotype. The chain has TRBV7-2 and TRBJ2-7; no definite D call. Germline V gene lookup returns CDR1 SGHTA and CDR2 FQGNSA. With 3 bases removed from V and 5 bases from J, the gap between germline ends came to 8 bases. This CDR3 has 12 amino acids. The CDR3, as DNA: TGTGCCAGCAGCTTTTACATAGACGAGCAGTACTTC. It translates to CASSFYIDEQYF.

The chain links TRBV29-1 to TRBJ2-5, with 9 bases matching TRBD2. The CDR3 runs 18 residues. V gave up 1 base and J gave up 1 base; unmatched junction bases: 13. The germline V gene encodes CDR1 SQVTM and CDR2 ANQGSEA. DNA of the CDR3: TGCAGCGTTGAAGTTTTGCCGAGCCGACTAGCGGTCCAAGAGACCCAGTACTTC. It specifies CSVEVLPSRLAVQETQYF.